This TCR beta chain came from a study of OX40 agonist ivuxolimab in advanced cancers. Libraries were prepared by immunoSEQ multiplex PCR; TCRdb keeps only in-frame clonotypes and omits some of them. The sample gives under 85,000 clones, about 81% of which show up once; about 5% is in the top ten. CDR1 is SGHVS, CDR2 FQNEAQ, per germline. Between the trimmed V and J ends, which lost 5 bases and 7 bases, there was a span of 21 bases. The CDR3 length is 15 residues. The chain links TRBV7-8 to TRBJ2-7, with D perhaps TRBD1 (6 bases). Sequenced material: CD4+ or CD8+ T cells sorted from blood, taken in a trial of the OX40 agonist ivuxolimab. This receptor was obtained from an adult with an advanced solid tumor such as melanoma, head and neck, liver or kidney cancer. In DNA, the CDR3 is TGTGCCAGCAGCCCTGGGAACTCGGGAACAGGGGAGCAGTACTTC. It specifies CASSPGNSGTGEQYF.